The text below deals with one TCR beta chain. This record belongs to a study of OX40 agonist ivuxolimab in advanced cancers. Looking at the study overall: Ivuxolimab, an antibody that agonizes OX40 (CD134), was administered to the patients. Participants, 70% to 90% male, averaged roughly 60 years of age, ranging from about 23 to 79. Patients were infused with ivuxolimab every 2 weeks at 0.01 to 10 mg/kg.

Libraries were prepared by immunoSEQ multiplex PCR; TCRdb keeps only in-frame clonotypes and omits some of them. Here the sample spans more than 75,000 clones, roughly 90% being singletons. With autoimmune disease history or systemic immunosuppression, patients were excluded. This TCR was recovered from an adult with an advanced solid tumor such as melanoma, head and neck, liver or kidney cancer. Sequences were derived from CD4+ or CD8+ T cells sorted from blood, sampled in a trial of the OX40 agonist ivuxolimab.

The CDR3 DNA reads TGCGCCAGCAGCCAACCGACAGGGCCCGGCTCCTACGAGCAGTACTTC. Its protein product is CASSQPTGPGSYEQYF. The rearrangement links TRBV5-1 to TRBJ2-7; TRBD1 aligns across 7 bases. V trimming: 4 bases; J trimming: 0 bases; junction bases outside the gene matches: 10. The germline V gene has CDR1 SGHRS and CDR2 YFSETQ. CDR3 length: 16 amino acids.